One sample yielded the 16 T cell receptor beta chains listed below, sequenced in a study of spatial heterogeneity in lung cancer. Points from the study as a whole: Within tumors, counts of expanded alpha and beta TCRs tracked tumor mutation counts.

Time point described: sample taken at primary tumor resection. Antigens of these TCRs are unknown. From the 5' RACE reads, TCRdb called clonotypes with MiXCR, one entry per CDR3 protein. Of 20,000 to 30,000 distinct CDR3 sequences detected, roughly 9% appear once; the ten largest clones hold over 7.5%. Specimen: lung tumor tissue, collected at surgery. Source of these receptors: a male donor with early-stage non-small cell lung cancer.

This clonotype is medium-sized within its sample. This chain links TRBV7-3 with TRBJ1-4; D may be TRBD1 (6 bases). The germline V gene encodes CDR1 SGHTA and CDR2 FQGTGA. The CDR3 sequence is 15 residues long. V gave up 5 bases and J gave up 4 bases, with 14 bases separating them. This chain's CDR3 is CASSLQGIGNEKLFF. The DNA for the CDR3 is TGTGCCAGCAGCCTGCAGGGGATCGGTAATGAAAAACTGTTTTTT.

This sequence joins TRBV11-1 and TRBJ2-5; D is undetermined. With 0 bases removed from V and 2 bases from J, the gap between germline ends came to 10 bases. This CDR3 spans 15 amino acids. Germline V CDR1 and CDR2: SGHAT, FQDESV (reference sequence). CDR3 sequence reads: CASSLAGSRQETQYF. CDR3 nucleotide sequence: TGTGCCAGCAGCTTAGCCGGCTCCCGGCAAGAGACCCAGTACTTC.

This clonotype has more than one count but fewer than ten. The chain links TRBV3-1 to TRBJ2-2; 7 nucleotides line up with TRBD1. V lost 4 bases to trimming and J lost 5 bases; unmatched junction nucleotides: 7. This CDR3 comprises 15 residues. Germline CDR1 reads LGHDT; CDR2 reads YNNKEL (reference sequence). The CDR3 DNA reads as TGTGCCAGCAGCCCCCGGGACAGAGGGACCGGGGAGCTGTTTTTT. Translated, it gives CASSPRDRGTGELFF.

In this sample, this clonotype is medium-sized. V gene TRBV27 combines with J gene TRBJ1-5, with TRBD1 matching over 10 bases. The ends lost 6 bases at V and 7 bases at J; junction bases unmatched: 9. The length of the CDR3 is 15 residues. Per germline, CDR1 MNHEY and CDR2 SMNVEV (reference sequence). The CDR3 here is CASRAGTGVDQPQHF. The CDR3 DNA sequence: TGTGCCAGCAGAGCCGGGACAGGGGTCGACCAGCCCCAGCATTTT.

This clonotype was detected a few times. The gene calls are TRBV7-9 and TRBJ1-5; no clear D. CDR3 size: 12 residues. CDR1 is SEHNR and CDR2 is FQNEAQ in the germline V gene (reference sequence). Between the trimmed V and J ends, which lost 4 bases and 9 bases, there was a span of 10 bases. CDR3 nucleotide sequence: TGTGCCAGCAGCTCGCAGGACGGGCCCCAGCATTTT. This encodes CASSSQDGPQHF.

V usage is TRBV5-1 and J usage is TRBJ2-7, with 8 bases aligning to TRBD2. The trim removed 4 bases at V and 2 bases at J, leaving 8 bases unmatched. Germline CDR1 SGHRS, CDR2 YFSETQ. This CDR3 is built from 15 residues. CDR3 sequence reads: CASSKGLAETYEQYF. The CDR3 DNA is TGCGCCAGCAGCAAAGGACTAGCAGAGACCTACGAGCAGTACTTC.

This clonotype has ten or more counts. This chain joins TRBV5-1 and TRBJ1-1; TRBD1 aligns across 9 bases. Germline CDR1 SGHRS, CDR2 YFSETQ. CDR3 length: 15 residues. V was pared by 4 bases and J by 4 bases, with 8 bases of the junction left unmatched. The CDR3 loop is CASSLGTGRSTEAFF. In nucleotides, the CDR3 is TGCGCCAGCAGCCTAGGGACAGGGCGGTCCACTGAAGCTTTCTTT.

The J gene is TRBJ1-5, the V gene TRBV28; D may be TRBD1 (6 bases). V gave up 6 bases and J gave up 3 bases, with 9 bases separating them. The CDR3 extends over 13 amino acids. Germline V lookup: CDR1 MDHEN, CDR2 SYDVKM. The CDR3 DNA is TGTGCCAGCAGGGGGGCCTCCAATCAGCCCCAGCATTTT. This translates into CASRGASNQPQHF.

This clonotype occurred many times. The chain couples TRBV3-1 to TRBJ2-1; D is uncertain. Per germline, CDR1 LGHDT and CDR2 YNNKEL (reference sequence). Deletions cut 0 bases from V and 1 base from J, with 7 bases between. The length of the CDR3 is 15 residues. CDR3 nucleotide sequence: TGTGCCAGCAGCCAAGATACCGGGTCCTACAATGAGCAGTTCTTC. Translation gives CASSQDTGSYNEQFF.

This clonotype showed up many times. The chain carries TRBV14 and TRBJ2-3; the D call may be TRBD1 or TRBD2 (7 bases each). The germline CDR1 and CDR2 sequences are SGHDN and FVKESK. This CDR3 is built from 18 residues. Between the trimmed V and J ends, which lost 5 bases and 4 bases, there was a span of 25 bases. The CDR3 DNA reads as TGTGCCAGCAGCTCCAGACAGGGAGGGTCTCTCAGCGCAGATACGCAGTATTTT. It specifies CASSSRQGGSLSADTQYF. Based on the CDR3 plus reference TRBV14 and TRBJ2-3, the full variable domain is EAGVTQFPSHSVIEKGQTVTLRCDPISGHDNLYWYRRVMGKEIKFLLHFVKESKQDESGMPNNRFLAERTGGTYSTLKVQPAELEDSGVYFCASSSRQGGSLSADTQYFGPGTRLTVL.

The table lists this clonotype with a few counts. This sequence joins TRBV6-1 and TRBJ2-7; TRBD1 matches 10 bases. CDR1 is MNHNS, CDR2 SASEGT, per germline. The CDR3 loop spans 15 amino acids. The J segment lost 3 bases and the V segment lost 5 bases, leaving 7 bases of the junction unmatched. The CDR3 reads CASSYRDRGNYEQYF. CDR3 bases: TGTGCCAGCAGTTACCGGGACAGGGGTAACTACGAGCAGTACTTC.

This clonotype has ten or more counts. This chain uses TRBV4-3 with TRBJ2-6, with D perhaps being TRBD1 or TRBD2 (5 bases each). Trimming took off 1 base at V and 1 base at J, with 8 bases between the two ends. CDR3 length: 16 amino acids. The germline V gene has CDR1 LGHNA and CDR2 YSLEER. CDR3 loop: CASSQVGGSGANVLTF. CDR3 DNA: TGCGCCAGCAGCCAAGTTGGGGGATCTGGGGCCAACGTCCTGACTTTC.

This clonotype was counted ten times or more. The rearrangement links TRBV20-1 to TRBJ2-2; the D gene is possibly TRBD1 (6 bases). From germline, CDR1 is DFQATT and CDR2 SNEGSKA (reference sequence). The CDR3 runs 14 residues. V shed 6 bases and J shed 3 bases, with 14 bases lying between them. The CDR3 DNA reads TGCAGTGCATTGGACAGCGACCACACCGGGGAGCTGTTTTTT. It yields the protein CSALDSDHTGELFF.

In this sample, this clonotype turned up many times. This rearrangement joins TRBV5-1 to TRBJ1-1; D unresolved. The germline gives CDR1 SGHRS, CDR2 YFSETQ. V dropped 4 bases and J dropped 3 bases, with 16 bases sitting between them. The CDR3 is 15 amino acids. CDR3 loop: CASSTLPGPDTEAFF. In DNA form, the CDR3 reads TGCGCCAGCAGCACCCTCCCCGGGCCGGACACTGAAGCTTTCTTT.

In this sample, this clonotype turned up many times. The gene calls are TRBV14 and TRBJ2-3, with D unresolved. This CDR3 has 13 residues. In germline, CDR1 is SGHDN, CDR2 FVKESK. Trimming took 3 bases from V and 6 from J, leaving 10 bases between them. CDR3 amino acids: CASSQYQPDTQYF. CDR3 coding DNA: TGTGCCAGCAGCCAGTACCAGCCGGATACGCAGTATTTT.

The V call is TRBV6-8, the J call TRBJ1-5; D gene unclear. CDR1 and CDR2 from the germline V gene are MNHGY and SAAAGT. Trimming took off 8 bases at V and 9 bases at J, with 17 bases between the two ends. CDR3 length: 13 amino acids. The CDR3 is CASVMAEQGPQHF. CDR3 bases: TGTGCCAGCGTAATGGCGGAGCAAGGGCCCCAGCATTTT.